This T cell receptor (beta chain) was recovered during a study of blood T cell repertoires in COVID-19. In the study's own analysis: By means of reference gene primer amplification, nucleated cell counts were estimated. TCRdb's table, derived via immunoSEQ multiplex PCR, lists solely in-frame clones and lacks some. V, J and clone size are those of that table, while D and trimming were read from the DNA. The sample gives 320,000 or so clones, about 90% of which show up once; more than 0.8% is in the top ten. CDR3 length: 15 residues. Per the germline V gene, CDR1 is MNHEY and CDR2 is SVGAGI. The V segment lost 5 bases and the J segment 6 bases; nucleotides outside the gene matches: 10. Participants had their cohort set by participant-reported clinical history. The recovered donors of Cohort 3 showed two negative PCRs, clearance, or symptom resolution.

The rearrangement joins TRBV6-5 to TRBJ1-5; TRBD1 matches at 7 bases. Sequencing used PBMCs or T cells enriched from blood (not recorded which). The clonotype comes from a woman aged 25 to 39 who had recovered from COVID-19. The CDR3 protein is CASSPRTGGSQPQHF. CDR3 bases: TGTGCCAGCAGTCCCCGGACAGGAGGCAGTCAGCCCCAGCATTTT.